A selection of T cell receptor beta chains follows, all from one sample in a study of beta chain features in type 1 diabetes. Clones were sequenced by immunoSEQ multiplex PCR, and TCRdb holds only the in-frame ones, with some missing. The sample holds 350,000 to 450,000 clones; approximately 15% are singletons and the top ten take approximately 0.019%. Sequencing input: naive CD4+ T cells from blood. Source of these receptors: a woman in her late teens or twenties in good health. Both conserved end residues are part of each CDR3. A D gene is named only where the DNA matches it firmly. The size of a clone is reported for some rows only, either as once, few or many, or as a class for expanded clones.

d_call j_call v_call cdr3_length clone_size cdr3_nt cdr3_aa
TRBD1 TRBJ2-6 TRBV6-1 15 few TGTGCCAGCAGTGAGGGGACAGCTGGGGCCAACGTCCTGACTTTC CASSEGTAGANVLTF
NA TRBJ1-2 TRBV6-4 15 NA TGTGCCAGCAGTGACTCGTTCGCCAGGGCCTATGGCTACACCTTC CASSDSFARAYGYTF
NA TRBJ1-2 TRBV9 15 NA TGTGCCAGCAGCGCCCGGCCAGGGAGGAAATATGGCTACACCTTC CASSARPGRKYGYTF
NA TRBJ2-7 TRBV4-1 15 few TGCGCCAGCAGCCAAGGTTGGGGCAGTCCCTACGAGCAGTACTTC CASSQGWGSPYEQYF
NA TRBJ2-7 TRBV18 14 NA TGTGCCAGCTCACGGGCAGGGGCATCCTACGAGCAGTACTTC CASSRAGASYEQYF
NA TRBJ2-1 TRBV7-2 15 NA TGTGCCAGCAGCTTAACCCCCGGGGCCTACAATGAGCAGTTCTTC CASSLTPGAYNEQFF
NA TRBJ2-3 TRBV30 13 NA TGTGCCTGGAGTGTATATAGCACAGATACGCAGTATTTT CAWSVYSTDTQYF
TRBD1 TRBJ1-5 TRBV28 17 few TGTGCCAGCAGTCGCCGATCCGGGACAGGGGATCGACAGCCCCAGCATTTT CASSRRSGTGDRQPQHF
NA TRBJ2-1 TRBV6-5 14 NA TGTGCCAGCAGACAGACGGGATTCAACAATGAGCAGTTCTTC CASRQTGFNNEQFF
NA TRBJ2-1 TRBV5-1 15 NA TGCGCCAGCAGCTTACAGGGAAGCTCCTACAATGAGCAGTTCTTC CASSLQGSSYNEQFF
NA TRBJ1-1 TRBV2 13 NA TGTGCCAGCAGTGTTGCCAGGAACACTGAAGCTTTCTTT CASSVARNTEAFF
TRBD1 TRBJ2-7 TRBV28 13 NA TGTGCCAGCAGTTTCTATACAGGGGAAGGGAAGTACTTC CASSFYTGEGKYF
TRBD2 TRBJ2-1 TRBV7-9 18 few TGTGCCAGCAGCAACCACCTGGGGGGGACTAGCGGGAGTAATGAGCAGTTCTTC CASSNHLGGTSGSNEQFF
TRBD2 TRBJ2-5 TRBV30 15 few TGTGCCTGGAGTGTACTCCGGGGGGTCCAAGAGACCCAGTACTTC CAWSVLRGVQETQYF
TRBD1 TRBJ2-7 TRBV6-5 15 few TGTGCCAGCAGCTATGACAGGGCGAGCTCCTACGAGCAGTACTTC CASSYDRASSYEQYF
TRBD1 TRBJ1-2 TRBV5-4 15 NA TGTGCCAGCAGCTCCCCGGCGACAGGGGACTATGGCTACACCTTC CASSSPATGDYGYTF
TRBD1 TRBJ2-7 TRBV5-1 14 few TGCGCCAGCAATACCGGGACAGGGAACTACGAGCAGTACTTC CASNTGTGNYEQYF
NA TRBJ1-5 TRBV19 14 few TGTGCCAGTAGTACCCAGGGGTTCAATCAGCCCCAGCATTTT CASSTQGFNQPQHF
TRBD1 TRBJ1-2 TRBV19 13 NA TGTGCCAGTACCTTGACAGGGAACTATGGCTACACCTTC CASTLTGNYGYTF
NA TRBJ2-7 TRBV25-1 12 few TGTGCCAGCAGTGGAGCCGTCTACGAGCAGTACTTC CASSGAVYEQYF
TRBD1 TRBJ1-5 TRBV7-9 13 NA TGTGCCAGCAGCCCACAGGGGAATCAGCCCCAGCATTTT CASSPQGNQPQHF
NA TRBJ2-1 TRBV4-2 15 NA TGTGCCAGCAGCCAAGAAGGTGTAGAGACTAATGAGCAGTTCTTC CASSQEGVETNEQFF
TRBD1 TRBJ2-5 TRBV11-3 15 NA TGTGCCAGCAGTCCCGGACAGGGCCCTCAAGAGACCCAGTACTTC CASSPGQGPQETQYF
NA TRBJ1-1 TRBV5-6 17 NA TGTGCCAGCAGCTATAGGACAGCTAACATCATGAACACTGAAGCTTTCTTT CASSYRTANIMNTEAFF
TRBD2 TRBJ2-7 TRBV5-1 15 NA TGCGCCAGCAGCTTGGTCAGCGGGAGTATAAGTGAGCAGTACTTC CASSLVSGSISEQYF
NA TRBJ1-2 TRBV7-9 14 few TGTGCCAGCAGCTTAGGTCAGGGCAACTATGGCTACACCTTC CASSLGQGNYGYTF
TRBD1 TRBJ1-2 TRBV30 13 few TGTGCCTGGCAACAGGGGGCTTTCTATGGCTACACCTTC CAWQQGAFYGYTF
TRBD1 TRBJ1-2 TRBV29-1 11 few TGCAGCGTTAACAGGGGCTATGGCTACACCTTC CSVNRGYGYTF
NA TRBJ2-2 TRBV6-5 15 NA TGTGCCAGCCGCCTTAGGAGGGGATGGACCGGGGAGCTGTTTTTT CASRLRRGWTGELFF
TRBD1 TRBJ1-5 TRBV30 14 NA TGTGCCTGGAGTGCGACAGGGTTGGACCAGCCCCAGCATTTT CAWSATGLDQPQHF
NA TRBJ2-3 TRBV7-8 15 NA TGTGCCAGCAGTTACTACCTTGGGAGCACAGATACGCAGTATTTT CASSYYLGSTDTQYF
TRBD1 TRBJ2-7 TRBV18 14 NA TGTGCCAGCTCCCTACGACAGGGGCGGGACGAGCAGTACTTC CASSLRQGRDEQYF
NA TRBJ2-5 TRBV19 14 few TGTGCCAGTAGTCGACGGAGGCTCCAAGAGACCCAGTACTTC CASSRRRLQETQYF
TRBD1 TRBJ2-3 TRBV28 16 few TGTGCCAGCAGTTTTGGACAGGTATCTAGCACAGATACGCAGTATTTT CASSFGQVSSTDTQYF
NA TRBJ2-7 TRBV9 14 NA TGTGCCAGCAGCCTCCGGGACATACCCTACGAGCAGTACTTC CASSLRDIPYEQYF
NA TRBJ2-7 TRBV6-1 13 few TGTGCCATCGACGAGGGCAGCTCCTACGAGCAGTACTTC CAIDEGSSYEQYF
NA TRBJ2-7 TRBV4-3 15 NA TGCGCCAGCAGTCCGAGGGCGGAGAGCTCCTACGAGCAGTACTTC CASSPRAESSYEQYF
NA TRBJ2-3 TRBV7-2 16 NA TGTGCCAGCAGCTTAGTATTTGGCGGGGGCTCAGATACGCAGTATTTT CASSLVFGGGSDTQYF
NA TRBJ1-1 TRBV7-9 13 NA TGTGCCAGCAGCTCATTGTCCAAGCCTGAAGCTTTCTTT CASSSLSKPEAFF
TRBD1 TRBJ2-5 TRBV7-9 17 NA TGTGCCAGCAGCCCGACCGAACCGGGACAGGGGAAAGAGACCCAGTACTTC CASSPTEPGQGKETQYF
TRBD1 TRBJ1-1 TRBV5-1 16 few TGCGCCAGCAGCTTCCCGGGACAGGCGGCCGGCACTGAAGCTTTCTTT CASSFPGQAAGTEAFF
TRBD2 TRBJ2-7 TRBV5-1 14 few TGCGCCAGCCAGGGACTAGCGGGTTCCTACGAGCAGTACTTC CASQGLAGSYEQYF
TRBD1 TRBJ2-7 TRBV28 16 NA TGTGCCAGCAGTACCTCCGGGACAGGGGGAGTCTACGAGCAGTACTTC CASSTSGTGGVYEQYF
TRBD1 TRBJ2-1 TRBV5-1 16 NA TGCGCCAGCAGCCCTGGGACAGGGAGAGCCTACAATGAGCAGTTCTTC CASSPGTGRAYNEQFF
TRBD2 TRBJ2-7 TRBV28 15 NA TGTGCCAGCAGTTCCATAGCGGGAGGAACCTACGAGCAGTACTTC CASSSIAGGTYEQYF
NA TRBJ2-1 TRBV19 16 few TGTGCCAGTAGTATGGATAGCGGTTCTCCCTACAATGAGCAGTTCTTC CASSMDSGSPYNEQFF
NA TRBJ2-5 TRBV7-2 13 NA TGTGCCAGCAGCGAGCGAGCGGAAGAGACCCAGTACTTC CASSERAEETQYF
NA TRBJ1-2 TRBV7-9 15 few TGTGCCAGCAGCTTCCGGGACACTCCTAACTATGGCTACACCTTC CASSFRDTPNYGYTF
NA TRBJ1-2 TRBV29-1 16 few TGCAGCGTTGCGGGTGGGGGACAAGGACGTGGCTATGGCTACACCTTC CSVAGGGQGRGYGYTF
TRBD2 TRBJ2-3 TRBV7-3 15 few TGTGCCAGCAGCTTAGCGGGAGGGCAAGAAGATACGCAGTATTTT CASSLAGGQEDTQYF
TRBD1 TRBJ2-1 TRBV14 14 NA TGTGCCAGCTCCACAGGGGGCTCGAAGGATGAGCAGTTCTTC CASSTGGSKDEQFF
NA TRBJ1-2 TRBV7-9 14 few TGTGCCAGCAGCTTCAGGACAGCGCATTATGGCTACACCTTC CASSFRTAHYGYTF
TRBD1 TRBJ1-4 TRBV7-2 16 once TGTGCCAGCAGCTTTCCGCGACAGGGCTATAATGAAAAACTGTTTTTT CASSFPRQGYNEKLFF
TRBD2 TRBJ2-3 TRBV10-3 18 NA TGTGCCATCAGCCCGACTAGCGGGAGGGCCGGGAGCACAGATACGCAGTATTTT CAISPTSGRAGSTDTQYF
TRBD1 TRBJ1-2 TRBV30 11 few TGTGCCTGGGACAGGGGGTACGGCTACACCTTC CAWDRGYGYTF
TRBD1 TRBJ1-5 TRBV9 14 few TGTGCCAGCAGCGTGACAGGGGGGGATCAGCCCCAGCATTTT CASSVTGGDQPQHF
TRBD1 TRBJ1-2 TRBV5-4 17 NA TGTGCCAGCAGCCAGGTCCCGGGACAGTGGGGGAACTATGGCTACACCTTC CASSQVPGQWGNYGYTF
NA TRBJ1-5 TRBV20-1 11 NA TGCAGTGCCCACCGCGATCAGCCCCAGCATTTT CSAHRDQPQHF